This T cell receptor beta chain originates from a study of blood T cell repertoires in COVID-19. The ends were cut back, 2 bases at V and 2 bases at J, with 9 bases in the middle. The CDR3 covers 14 residues. Per the germline V gene, CDR1 is SGDLS and CDR2 is YYNGEE. Authors' methods: For nucleated cells, counts were estimated from reference gene primer amplification. Produced via immunoSEQ multiplex PCR; TCRdb's table is partial and in-frame only. V and J calls and clone size are given by that table; D and trimming were obtained from the DNA. The profile shows about 170,000 clones, approximately 80% of them singletons. This study enrolled people aged about 18 to 95 from about two dozen US geographic areas. Self-reported history from a screening survey and questionnaire set each donor's cohort. Donors in Cohort 3 who had recovered were those with two negative PCRs, healthcare professional clearance, or resolution of their symptoms.

The source is a man aged 50 or older who had recovered from COVID-19. Material for sequencing was PBMCs or T cells enriched from blood (not recorded which). The V and J genes are TRBV9 and TRBJ2-3; D is perhaps TRBD1 (5 bases). The CDR3: CASSVAGITDTQYF. CDR3 DNA sequence: TGTGCCAGCAGCGTCGCAGGGATCACAGATACGCAGTATTTT.